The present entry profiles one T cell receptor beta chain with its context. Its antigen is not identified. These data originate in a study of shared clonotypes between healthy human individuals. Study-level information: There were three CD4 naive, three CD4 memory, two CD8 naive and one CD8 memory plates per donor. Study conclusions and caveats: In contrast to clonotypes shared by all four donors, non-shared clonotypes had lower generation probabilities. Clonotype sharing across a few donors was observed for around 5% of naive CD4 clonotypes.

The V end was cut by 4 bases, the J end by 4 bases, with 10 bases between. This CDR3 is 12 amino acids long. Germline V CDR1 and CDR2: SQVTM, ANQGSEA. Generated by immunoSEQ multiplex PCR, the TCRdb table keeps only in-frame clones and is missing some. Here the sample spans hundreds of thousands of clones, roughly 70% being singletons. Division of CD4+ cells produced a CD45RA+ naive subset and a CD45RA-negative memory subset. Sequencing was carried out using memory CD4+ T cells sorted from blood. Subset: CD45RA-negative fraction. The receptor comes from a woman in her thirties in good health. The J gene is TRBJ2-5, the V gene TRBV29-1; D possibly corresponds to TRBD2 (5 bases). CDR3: CSVGRTGETQYF. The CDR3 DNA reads TGCAGCGTTGGGAGGACCGGAGAGACCCAGTACTTC.